This T cell receptor beta chain was found in a study of blood T cell repertoires in COVID-19. Trimming at V came to 4 bases and at J to 2 bases, leaving 9 bases not matched to a gene. From germline, CDR1 is MNHEY and CDR2 SVGAGI. The CDR3 sequence is 16 residues long. Clones were read by immunoSEQ multiplex PCR, and TCRdb kept only the in-frame ones, dropping some. The sample holds 650,000 to 800,000 clones; around 90% are singletons and the top ten take over 0.2%. The V gene is TRBV6-5, the J gene TRBJ2-7; TRBD2 aligns across 9 bases. The sequence came from a woman under 30 with acute or convalescent COVID-19. Sequenced sample: peripheral blood. This CDR3 reads CASSFPGTSLTYEQYF. CDR3 bases: TGTGCCAGCAGTTTCCCCGGGACTAGCCTGACCTACGAGCAGTACTTC.